These 27 T cell receptor beta chains share one sample of origin, sequenced in a study of cytomegalovirus exposure and HLA in healthy donors. The PCR employed 60 Vbeta primers together with 13 Jbeta primers. TCRdb's copy holds only in-frame clones and misses some; the assay was immunoSEQ multiplex PCR. Its listing shows some 130,000 clones. The source material was PBMCs. Receptor source: a man younger than 35 in good health and CMV-seronegative.

The gene calls are TRBV28 and TRBJ1-2; D gene ambiguous. The CDR3 covers 14 residues. V lost 3 bases and J 0 bases, leaving 8 bases between the germline ends. Germline CDR1 is MDHEN and CDR2 is SYDVKM. The CDR3 spells CASSFEGTNYGYTF. The DNA of the CDR3 is TGTGCCAGCAGTTTCGAGGGAACTAACTATGGCTACACCTTC.

The chain combines TRBV6-1 with TRBJ1-1; 7 bases line up with TRBD1. There are 16 residues in the CDR3. Looked up from germline, CDR1 is MNHNS and CDR2 is SASEGT. Trimming took 4 bases from V and 4 from J; bases not matched to a gene: 12. The CDR3 nucleotides are TGTGCCAGCAGTGCCTCCACAGGGGTGCGTATCACTGAAGCTTTCTTT. It yields the protein CASSASTGVRITEAFF.

This chain joins TRBV6-5 and TRBJ2-7; 10 bases align to TRBD1. CDR3 length: 13 residues. Germline V gene data show CDR1 as MNHEY and CDR2 as SVGAGI. The V segment lost 5 bases and the J segment 5 bases; nucleotides outside the gene matches: 3. The DNA for the CDR3 is TGTGCCAGCAGTCGGGACAGGGGTAACGAGCAGTACTTC. This gives the protein CASSRDRGNEQYF.

Regarding this clone: The same CDR3 can be traced to other DNA sequences in this sample. The chain carries TRBV5-1 and TRBJ1-5; 7 bases match TRBD1. V was clipped by 0 bases and J by 5 bases; unmatched bases: 2. This CDR3 comprises 14 residues. CDR1 is SGHRS and CDR2 is YFSETQ in the germline V gene. The CDR3 loop reads CASSLGQGDQPQHF. The CDR3 bases are TGCGCCAGCAGCTTGGGCCAGGGGGATCAGCCCCAGCATTTT.

This chain's CDR3 is CSVDAGTGTYEQYF. In DNA form, the CDR3 reads TGCAGCGTTGACGCCGGGACAGGGACGTACGAGCAGTACTTC. The chain carries TRBV29-1 and TRBJ2-7, with 9 bases matching TRBD1. Looked up from germline, CDR1 is SQVTM and CDR2 is ANQGSEA. This CDR3 region has 14 residues. Losses at the gene ends were 3 bases for V and 4 bases for J; bases not matched to a gene: 7.

The V call is TRBV9, the J call TRBJ2-2, with TRBD1 as a possible D gene (6 bases). V lost 6 bases, J lost 6 bases, and 9 bases lay in between. The CDR3 is made up of 12 amino acids. Germline-derived CDR1 and CDR2 are SGDLS and YYNGEE. CDR3 DNA: TGTGCCAGCAACAAGGGGGCCGGGGAGCTGTTTTTT. It yields the protein CASNKGAGELFF.

The CDR3 region is CASSLEGQGRSPLHF. CDR3 nucleotides: TGTGCCAGCAGCTTAGAAGGACAGGGAAGATCACCCCTCCACTTT. V is TRBV7-6 and J is TRBJ1-6, with 8 positions matching TRBD1. Losses at the gene ends were 1 base for V and 10 bases for J; bases not matched to a gene: 6. Germline values: CDR1 SGHVS, CDR2 FNYEAQ. The CDR3 is 15 residues long.

The chain employs TRBV28 and TRBJ1-1, with D possibly matching TRBD1 (6 bases). V shed 7 bases and J shed 5 bases, with 17 bases lying between them. The CDR3 runs to 14 residues. The germline V gene has CDR1 MDHEN and CDR2 SYDVKM. For the CDR3, the DNA is TGTGCCAGCATCGAGGTGGGGGCAGGTACTGAAGCTTTCTTT. It codes for CASIEVGAGTEAFF.

The V gene is TRBV7-3, the J gene TRBJ1-5, with 9 bases identical to TRBD1. CDR3 length equals 13 residues. The V gene's germline CDR1 is SGHTA and CDR2 FQGTGA. V lost 5 bases, J lost 5 bases, and 1 base stayed unmatched. Here the CDR3 reads CASSRDRDQPQHF. In DNA, the CDR3 is TGTGCCAGCAGCCGGGACAGGGATCAGCCCCAGCATTTT.

The chain uses TRBV28 and TRBJ2-7; 9 nucleotides agree with TRBD1. Unmatched junction bases numbered 9, after V lost 6 bases and J lost 3 bases. Per germline, CDR1 MDHEN and CDR2 SYDVKM. This CDR3 region has 15 residues. The CDR3 DNA reads TGTGCCAGCAGAGCTCCGGGACAGGGCTTCTACGAGCAGTACTTC. As protein: CASRAPGQGFYEQYF.

The chain is built from TRBV28 and TRBJ2-3, with 12 bases aligning to TRBD1. The CDR3 length is 16 residues. The germline CDR1 and CDR2 sequences are MDHEN and SYDVKM. The V and J ends lost 6 bases and 5 bases, in that order; junction bases with no gene match: 9. The CDR3 bases are TGTGCCAGCAGGCGGCCGGGACAGGGGGCGAAAGATACGCAGTATTTT. This translates into CASRRPGQGAKDTQYF. The full variable domain, its missing parts supplied by reference TRBV28 and TRBJ2-3, is DVKVTQSSRYLVKRTGEKVFLECVQDMDHENMFWYRQDPGLGLRLIYFSYDVKMKEKGDIPEGYSVSREKKERFSLILESASTNQTSMYLCASRRPGQGAKDTQYFGPGTRLTVL.

The chain is built from TRBV2 and TRBJ1-1; 7 bases agree with TRBD1. The CDR3 contains 15 residues. V dropped 6 bases and J dropped 0; count of bases not matched to a gene: 7. Germline loops: CDR1 SNHLY, CDR2 FYNNEI. As DNA, the CDR3 is TGTGCCAGCAGGGACCCCGGGACAGTGAACACTGAAGCTTTCTTT. This codes for CASRDPGTVNTEAFF.

The chain uses TRBV7-3 and TRBJ2-1; 9 bases map to TRBD2. The CDR3 consists of 16 residues. Germline values: CDR1 SGHTA, CDR2 FQGTGA. V lost 0 bases, J lost 6 bases, and 6 bases stayed unmatched. CDR3 region: CASSLTGGGAPNEQFF. The CDR3 bases are TGTGCCAGCAGCTTAACGGGCGGGGGGGCCCCCAATGAGCAGTTCTTC.

This chain links TRBV27 with TRBJ2-1; 10 bases line up with TRBD2. V was pared by 4 bases and J by 10 bases, with 4 bases of the junction left unmatched. Germline loops: CDR1 MNHEY, CDR2 SMNVEV (reference sequence). The CDR3 consists of 13 residues. CDR3 amino acids: CASSSLAGSEQFF. The CDR3 DNA reads as TGTGCCAGCAGTTCACTAGCGGGGTCAGAGCAGTTCTTC.

V usage is TRBV2 and J usage is TRBJ2-5; 10 nucleotides agree with TRBD2. The CDR3 is 15 amino acids. V dropped 3 bases and J dropped 2; count of bases not matched to a gene: 3. Per the germline V gene, CDR1 is SNHLY and CDR2 is FYNNEI. In DNA, the CDR3 is TGTGCCAGCAGTGAGTCTAGCGGGAGACAAGAGACCCAGTACTTC. The encoded protein is CASSESSGRQETQYF. The entire variable domain, with the rest obtained from reference TRBV2 and TRBJ2-5, is as follows: EPEVTQTPSHQVTQMGQEVILRCVPISNHLYFYWYRQILGQKVEFLVSFYNNEISEKSEIFDDQFSVERPDGSNFTLKIRSTKLEDSAMYFCASSESSGRQETQYFGPGTRLLVL.

The V call is TRBV7-9, the J call TRBJ2-7; the D gene is possibly TRBD2 (5 bases). The germline V and J ends were trimmed by 2 bases and 0 bases, with 11 bases remaining between them. Per the germline V gene, CDR1 is SEHNR and CDR2 is FQNEAQ (reference sequence). The length of the CDR3 is 15 residues. The CDR3 nucleotides read TGTGCCAGCAGCTTACGGGGATTGAGCTCCTACGAGCAGTACTTC. Its translation is CASSLRGLSSYEQYF.

V is TRBV5-8 and J is TRBJ1-5; D is uncertain. CDR3 length: 13 residues. The germline CDR1 and CDR2 sequences are SGHTS and YDEGEE. V shed 0 bases and J shed 4 bases, with 5 bases lying between them. The CDR3 loop is CASSLAYNQPQHF. The CDR3 DNA sequence: TGTGCCAGCAGCTTGGCCTATAATCAGCCCCAGCATTTT. Based on the CDR3 plus reference TRBV5-8 and TRBJ1-5, the full variable domain is EAGVTQSPTHLIKTRGQQATLRCSPISGHTSVYWYQQALGLGLQFLLWYDEGEERNRGNFPPRFSGRQFPNYSSELNVNALELEDSALYLCASSLAYNQPQHFGDGTRLSIL.

The CDR3 region is CAWSGQRLQETQYF. Written as DNA, the CDR3 is TGTGCCTGGAGTGGCCAGAGACTCCAAGAGACCCAGTACTTC. The gene calls are TRBV30 and TRBJ2-5, with unresolved D. V was clipped by 1 base and J by 1 base, with 10 bases between them. The CDR3 is made up of 14 amino acids. CDR1 is GTSNPN, CDR2 SVGIG, per germline (reference sequence).

The chain carries TRBV5-4 and TRBJ2-7, with 12 nucleotides matching TRBD2. The V gene end was trimmed by 4 bases and the J gene end by 5 bases; junction bases not matched to a gene: 10. The CDR3 loop spans 16 amino acids. Per germline, CDR1 SGHNT and CDR2 YYREEE (reference sequence). CDR3 protein: CASSPTWTSGIDEQYF. In DNA form, the CDR3 reads TGTGCCAGCAGCCCAACCTGGACTAGCGGGATAGACGAGCAGTACTTC.

As to this clone: The same CDR3 arises from other DNA sequences in this sample as well. V is TRBV6-4 and J is TRBJ2-7, with 7 bases matching TRBD1. This CDR3 has 16 residues. The germline V gene encodes CDR1 MRHNA and CDR2 SNTAGT. V gave up 0 bases and J gave up 1 base; unmatched junction bases: 6. Here the CDR3 reads CASSDSRDRVSYEQYF. In DNA form, the CDR3 reads TGTGCCAGCAGTGACTCGAGAGACAGGGTATCCTACGAGCAGTACTTC.

The rearrangement uses TRBV7-6 and TRBJ2-3; 8 nucleotides agree with TRBD1. The V segment lost 6 bases and the J segment 3 bases; nucleotides outside the gene matches: 8. Germline-derived CDR1 and CDR2 are SGHVS and FNYEAQ. The CDR3 runs 15 residues. The CDR3 region has the DNA TGTGCCAGCAGTTCACGGACAGGGCGGACAGATACGCAGTATTTT. It translates to CASSSRTGRTDTQYF.

The chain couples TRBV7-2 to TRBJ2-7, with TRBD2 matching 7 bases. The CDR3 covers 17 residues. Unmatched junction bases numbered 11, after V lost 1 base and J lost 2 bases. The germline V gene encodes CDR1 SGHTA and CDR2 FQGNSA. CDR3: CASSLGVASGGAYEQYF. The CDR3 DNA reads TGTGCCAGCAGCTTAGGGGTGGCTAGCGGTGGGGCCTACGAGCAGTACTTC.

This chain links TRBV7-9 with TRBJ2-7, with 7 bases fitting TRBD2. This CDR3 contains 12 residues. Germline assignment: CDR1 SEHNR and CDR2 FQNEAQ (reference sequence). Unmatched junction bases numbered 5, after V lost 8 bases and J lost 4 bases. The CDR3 nucleotides are TGTGCCAGCCAAAGCGGGGTTTACGAGCAGTACTTC. Protein: CASQSGVYEQYF.

As for this clone: Other DNA sequences from this sample encode an identical CDR3 as well. The J gene is TRBJ1-4, the V gene TRBV5-4, with TRBD1 identical over 9 bases. Unmatched junction bases numbered 12, after V lost 3 bases and J lost 0 bases. The CDR3 length is 19 residues. Germline CDR1 is SGHNT and CDR2 is YYREEE (reference sequence). CDR3 nucleotide sequence: TGTGCCAGCAGCTCCCTTCCGGGACAGGGAGATGCAACTAATGAAAAACTGTTTTTT. As protein: CASSSLPGQGDATNEKLFF.

The chain links TRBV5-4 to TRBJ1-1; 7 positions match TRBD1. This CDR3 spans 13 amino acids. Unmatched junction bases numbered 5, after V lost 4 bases and J lost 5 bases. The germline gives CDR1 SGHNT, CDR2 YYREEE (reference sequence). CDR3 sequence: CASSLDRQTEAFF. The CDR3 DNA follows: TGTGCCAGCAGCCTGGACAGGCAGACTGAAGCTTTCTTT.

This sequence joins TRBV19 and TRBJ2-6; the D is unclear. Germline values: CDR1 LNHDA, CDR2 SQIVND (reference sequence). The CDR3 has 13 residues. The V end was cut by 8 bases, the J end by 4 bases, with 9 bases between. CDR3 sequence: CASRSVGANVLTF. The CDR3 DNA reads as TGTGCCAGTCGAAGCGTGGGGGCCAACGTCCTGACTTTC.

This chain uses TRBV13 with TRBJ1-1; D gene uncertain. CDR1 and CDR2 (germline): PRHDT, FYEKMQ (reference sequence). Trimming pared 2 bases from V and 6 bases from J, leaving 10 bases between. The CDR3 has 13 amino acids. The CDR3 DNA sequence: TGTGCCAGCAGCTTAAGTGAGGCGGCTGAAGCTTTCTTT. It codes for CASSLSEAAEAFF. The full variable domain, its missing parts supplied by reference TRBV13 and TRBJ1-1, is AAGVIQSPRHLIKEKRETATLKCYPIPRHDTVYWYQQGPGQDPQFLISFYEKMQSDKGSIPDRFSAQQFSDYHSELNMSSLELGDSALYFCASSLSEAAEAFFGQGTRLTVV.